Presented here are 23 T cell receptor beta chains from one specimen sequenced in a study of blood T cell repertoires in COVID-19. The method was immunoSEQ multiplex PCR; TCRdb's version includes in-frame clones alone and lacks a portion of them. The profile covers 80,000 to 95,000 clones, with approximately 88% appearing a single time and 7.3% taken by the ten largest. The sample consisted of peripheral blood. The receptors come from a man aged 65-85 years with acute or convalescent COVID-19.

The chain employs TRBV4-1 and TRBJ2-3; D call uncertain. In germline, CDR1 is MGHRA, CDR2 YSYEKL. CDR3 length: 15 residues. Trimming pared 0 bases from V and 1 base from J, leaving 8 bases between. CDR3 sequence reads: CASSQDWLGTDTQYF. The CDR3 DNA reads as TGCGCCAGCAGCCAAGATTGGCTTGGCACAGATACGCAGTATTTT.

V and J are TRBV29-1 and TRBJ2-2; 7 nucleotides line up with TRBD1. The CDR3 length is 14 residues. J was trimmed by 0 bases and V by 4 bases; bases with no gene match: 2. From germline, CDR1 is SQVTM and CDR2 ANQGSEA. The CDR3 loop is CSVAGQSNTGELFF. The CDR3, as DNA: TGCAGCGTTGCGGGACAGTCGAACACCGGGGAGCTGTTTTTT.

The chain recombines TRBV2 with TRBJ2-1; a possible D gene is TRBD2 (5 bases). Trimming removed 7 bases from V and 4 bases from J, with 11 bases in between. The CDR3 runs 13 residues. Looked up from germline, CDR1 is SNHLY and CDR2 is FYNNEI. CDR3 in amino acids: CASTGTSYNEQFF. CDR3 in DNA: TGTGCCAGCACGGGAACATCGTACAATGAGCAGTTCTTC.

CDR3 residues: CASSFPVDSPLHF. As DNA, the CDR3 is TGTGCCAGCAGCTTCCCAGTGGATTCACCCCTCCACTTT. V usage is TRBV7-2 and J usage is TRBJ1-6, with D uncertain. The germline CDR1 and CDR2 sequences are SGHTA and FQGNSA. The CDR3 runs to 13 residues. Trimming removed 3 bases at V and 8 bases at J, with 8 bases between.

The J gene is TRBJ2-1, the V gene TRBV3-1 (or the pseudogene TRBV3-2), with a possible D match to TRBD1 (6 bases). V was shortened by 4 bases and J by 6 bases, with 16 bases between the two germline ends. Germline V gene lookup returns CDR1 LGHDT and CDR2 YNNKEL (reference sequence). The CDR3 runs to 15 residues. The DNA of the CDR3 is TGTGCCAGCAGCCTACAGGGTCATGTAGGCAATGAGCAGTTCTTC. Its protein product is CASSLQGHVGNEQFF.

This chain uses TRBV5-1 with TRBJ2-2, with TRBD1 matching over 11 bases. Unmatched junction bases numbered 7, after V lost 2 bases and J lost 7 bases. Germline CDR1 reads SGHRS; CDR2 reads YFSETQ. The CDR3 is 16 amino acids. For the CDR3, the DNA is TGCGCCAGCAGCTTACCCGGGACAGGGGGTCACGGGGAGCTGTTTTTT. Amino acid sequence: CASSLPGTGGHGELFF.

The genes are TRBV28 and TRBJ2-1; 7 bases line up with TRBD2. Germline V gene lookup returns CDR1 MDHEN and CDR2 SYDVKM. The CDR3 totals 15 residues. V lost 3 bases and J lost 5; bases outside the gene matches: 7. The CDR3 nucleotides are TGTGCCAGCAGTTTTGGCGGGGGACCTAACAATGAGCAGTTCTTC. Amino acid sequence: CASSFGGGPNNEQFF.

The chain joins TRBV5-6 to TRBJ2-3, with 11 bases fitting TRBD1. CDR3 size: 15 residues. Trimming at V came to 3 bases and at J to 4 bases, leaving 4 bases not matched to a gene. Germline V gene sequence: CDR1 SGHDT, CDR2 YYEEEE. This chain's CDR3 is CASSSDRGLPDTQYF. Here the CDR3 DNA reads TGTGCCAGCAGCTCGGACAGGGGGCTCCCAGATACGCAGTATTTT.

J is TRBJ2-2 and V is TRBV29-1; weak D call: TRBD1 (6 bases). V was cut by 7 bases and J by 1 base, with 13 bases left in between. CDR1 is SQVTM, CDR2 ANQGSEA, per germline. The CDR3 runs to 14 residues. CDR3 region: CSASTQGNTGELFF. CDR3 DNA sequence: TGCAGCGCTTCCACACAGGGGAACACCGGGGAGCTGTTTTTT.

The chain employs TRBV3-1 (or the pseudogene TRBV3-2) and TRBJ2-3; unclear D gene. The germline CDR1 and CDR2 sequences are LGHDT and YNNKEL (reference sequence). V was shortened by 4 bases and J by 4 bases, with 15 bases between the two germline ends. The length of the CDR3 is 15 residues. CDR3 DNA: TGTGCCAGCAGCCCGGCCAGTATAGCTGCAGATACGCAGTATTTT. It translates to CASSPASIAADTQYF.

The chain employs TRBV29-1 and TRBJ1-4; 12 positions match TRBD1. Trimming at V came to 6 bases and at J to 0 bases, leaving 8 bases not matched to a gene. CDR3 length: 17 amino acids. Germline V gives CDR1 SQVTM, CDR2 ANQGSEA. The CDR3 protein is CSVAGTGGEATNEKLFF. CDR3 nucleotide sequence: TGCAGCGTGGCCGGGACAGGGGGCGAGGCAACTAATGAAAAACTGTTTTTT.

In this sample, this clone turned up once. The V and J genes are TRBV4-3 and TRBJ2-1; D is unclear. Germline V gives CDR1 LGHNA, CDR2 YSLEER. This CDR3 region has 16 residues. Trimming took 0 bases from V and 2 from J, leaving 11 bases between them. The CDR3 DNA follows: TGCGCCAGCAGCCAAGATCTGACTGGCCCCTACAATGAGCAGTTCTTC. Amino acids: CASSQDLTGPYNEQFF.

The chain links TRBV7-2 to TRBJ2-1; TRBD1 agrees at 7 bases. The CDR3 has 17 amino acids. V lost 0 bases and J lost 3; bases outside the gene matches: 8. Germline-derived CDR1 and CDR2 are SGHTA and FQGNSA. CDR3 residues: CASSLALVTGSYNEQFF. The CDR3 region has the DNA TGTGCCAGCAGCTTAGCGTTGGTGACAGGGAGCTACAATGAGCAGTTCTTC.

This CDR3 is CASSPGAGGSTDTQYF. As DNA, the CDR3 is TGTGCCAGCAGCCCGGGAGCGGGGGGGAGCACAGATACGCAGTATTTT. The chain carries TRBV5-4 and TRBJ2-3; 10 nucleotides agree with TRBD2. This CDR3 is 16 amino acids long. V lost 4 bases, J lost 0 bases, and 5 bases stayed unmatched. Germline-derived CDR1 and CDR2 are SGHNT and YYREEE (reference sequence). Full variable domain (outside the CDR3, taken from reference TRBV5-4 and TRBJ2-3): ETGVTQSPTHLIKTRGQQVTLRCSSQSGHNTVSWYQQALGQGPQFIFQYYREEENGRGNFPPRFSGLQFPNYSSELNVNALELDDSALYLCASSPGAGGSTDTQYFGPGTRLTVL.

V usage is TRBV5-1 and J usage is TRBJ1-6; TRBD1 matches at 9 bases. Germline lookup yields CDR1 SGHRS and CDR2 YFSETQ. The CDR3 consists of 15 residues. The trim removed 3 bases at V and 5 bases at J, leaving 3 bases unmatched. The CDR3 DNA sequence: TGCGCCAGCAGCTGGGGACAGGGCAATAATTCACCCCTCCACTTT. This gives the protein CASSWGQGNNSPLHF.

This chain uses TRBV2 with TRBJ2-7, with D perhaps TRBD1 (5 bases). This CDR3 has 16 amino acids. Trimming left V 3 bases short and J 2 bases short, with 17 bases between. The germline gives CDR1 SNHLY, CDR2 FYNNEI. In nucleotides, the CDR3 is TGTGCCAGCAGTGACTTGGACATCCCTACGGCCTACGAGCAGTACTTC. It translates to CASSDLDIPTAYEQYF. Based on the CDR3 plus reference TRBV2 and TRBJ2-7, the full variable domain is EPEVTQTPSHQVTQMGQEVILRCVPISNHLYFYWYRQILGQKVEFLVSFYNNEISEKSEIFDDQFSVERPDGSNFTLKIRSTKLEDSAMYFCASSDLDIPTAYEQYFGPGTRLTVT.

Only one count was recorded for this clone. The chain recombines TRBV28 with TRBJ2-7, with TRBD1 as a possible D gene (6 bases). The CDR3 sequence is 12 residues long. Germline loops: CDR1 MDHEN, CDR2 SYDVKM. Trimming took 5 bases from V and 8 from J, leaving 13 bases between them. CDR3 nucleotide sequence: TGTGCCAGCAGTAGCACAGGGTTCCAGCAGTACTTC. This sequence encodes CASSSTGFQQYF.

This chain joins TRBV11-2 and TRBJ2-3; 10 nucleotides agree with TRBD2. Losses at the gene ends were 6 bases for V and 14 bases for J; bases not matched to a gene: 17. The germline CDR1 and CDR2 sequences are SGHAT and FQNNGV. This CDR3 has 15 residues. DNA of the CDR3: TGTGCCAGCAGACCCCGGGCTAGCGGGAGTAGATGGACGTATTTT. Protein sequence: CASRPRASGSRWTYF.

This clone was counted between two and nine times. The genes are TRBV2 and TRBJ2-7; tentatively, D is TRBD1 (6 bases). The CDR3 contains 16 residues. The germline V gene encodes CDR1 SNHLY and CDR2 FYNNEI. V dropped 3 bases and J dropped 0 bases, with 15 bases sitting between them. This CDR3 reads CASSEQGTASSYEQYF. CDR3 DNA: TGTGCCAGCAGTGAGCAGGGGACGGCGAGCTCCTACGAGCAGTACTTC.

The CDR3 region has the DNA TGCGCCAGCAGCTTGACGGGGGAGTTTGAAGCTTTCTTT. Protein: CASSLTGEFEAFF. V gene TRBV5-1 combines with J gene TRBJ1-1, with a possible D match to TRBD1 (5 bases). The V and J ends lost 1 base and 7 bases respectively, with 11 bases between them. CDR3 size: 13 residues. Looked up from germline, CDR1 is SGHRS and CDR2 is YFSETQ.

This clone is a singleton in its sample. This chain uses TRBV7-6 with TRBJ2-1; 7 bases are a match to TRBD2. This CDR3 region has 13 residues. Trimming cost V 2 bases and J 9 bases; bases outside gene matches: 4. Germline V gene sequence: CDR1 SGHVS, CDR2 FNYEAQ. The CDR3: CASSLISSGEQFF. The CDR3 nucleotides read TGTGCCAGCAGCTTAATTTCTAGCGGTGAGCAGTTCTTC. The full variable domain, in which reference TRBV7-6 and TRBJ2-1 provide the parts outside the CDR3, is GAGVSQSPRYKVTKRGQDVALRCDPISGHVSLYWYRQALGQGPEFLTYFNYEAQQDKSGLPNDRFSAERPEGSISTLTIQRTEQRDSAMYRCASSLISSGEQFFGPGTRLTVL.

The chain has TRBV28 and TRBJ2-1, with 8 bases aligning to TRBD2. The J segment lost 6 bases and the V segment lost 3 bases, leaving 4 bases of the junction unmatched. Germline V CDR1 and CDR2: MDHEN, SYDVKM. CDR3 length equals 14 residues. CDR3 sequence (DNA): TGTGCCAGCAGTTTTCAGCGGGAGTCCAATGAGCAGTTCTTC. This gives the protein CASSFQRESNEQFF.

V and J are TRBV27 and TRBJ2-6, with D maybe TRBD1 (6 bases). This CDR3 is built from 15 residues. Germline CDR1 reads MNHEY; CDR2 reads SMNVEV (reference sequence). V dropped 8 bases and J dropped 2 bases, with 13 bases sitting between them. CDR3 DNA sequence: TGTGCCAGCGGAACAGGGTTTGCTGGGGCCAACGTCCTGACTTTC. Its translation: CASGTGFAGANVLTF. Based on the CDR3 plus reference TRBV27 and TRBJ2-6, the full variable domain is EAQVTQNPRYLITVTGKKLTVTCSQNMNHEYMSWYRQDPGLGLRQIYYSMNVEVTDKGDVPEGYKVSRKEKRNFPLILESPSPNQTSLYFCASGTGFAGANVLTFGAGSRLTVL.